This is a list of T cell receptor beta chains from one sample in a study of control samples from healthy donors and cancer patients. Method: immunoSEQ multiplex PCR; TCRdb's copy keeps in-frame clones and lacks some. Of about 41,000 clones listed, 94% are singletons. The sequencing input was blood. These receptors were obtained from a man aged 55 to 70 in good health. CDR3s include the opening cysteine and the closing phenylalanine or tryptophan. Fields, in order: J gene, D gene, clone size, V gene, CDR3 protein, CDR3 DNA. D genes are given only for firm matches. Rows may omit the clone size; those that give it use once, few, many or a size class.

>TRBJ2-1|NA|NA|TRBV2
CASSLLRGTYNEQFF
TGTGCCAGCAGCTTACTCAGGGGAACCTACAATGAGCAGTTCTTC
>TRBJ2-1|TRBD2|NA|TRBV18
CASSPGLAVNEQFF
TGTGCCAGCTCACCGGGACTAGCGGTCAATGAGCAGTTCTTC
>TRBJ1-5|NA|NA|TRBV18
CASSPGGVVQPQHF
TGTGCCAGCTCACCAGGAGGCGTTGTTCAGCCCCAGCATTTT
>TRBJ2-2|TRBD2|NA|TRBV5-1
CASSSGLAGPTGELFF
TGCGCCAGCAGCTCAGGACTAGCGGGACCCACCGGGGAGCTGTTTTTT
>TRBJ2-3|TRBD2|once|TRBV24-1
CATSDWTSGVSTDTQYF
TGTGCCACCAGTGATTGGACTAGCGGGGTGAGCACAGATACGCAGTATTTT
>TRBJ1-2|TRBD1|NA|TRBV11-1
CASSQGQGSRDYGYTF
TGTGCCAGCAGCCAAGGACAGGGGTCGAGAGACTATGGCTACACCTTC
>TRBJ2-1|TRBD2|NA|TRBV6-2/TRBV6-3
CASSSYLAGKEYNEQFF
TGTGCCAGCAGTTCCTACCTAGCGGGAAAAGAGTACAATGAGCAGTTCTTC
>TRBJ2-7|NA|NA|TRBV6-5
CASRGGWTYEQYF
TGTGCCAGCAGAGGAGGGTGGACCTACGAGCAGTACTTC
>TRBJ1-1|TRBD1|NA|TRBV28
CASSVDRAAFF
TGTGCCAGCAGTGTAGACAGGGCGGCTTTCTTT
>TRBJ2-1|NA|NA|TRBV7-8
CASSLGADPLCNEQFF
TGTGCCAGCAGCTTAGGTGCGGATCCCTTATGCAATGAGCAGTTCTTC
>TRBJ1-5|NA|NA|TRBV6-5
CASSSGPVSNQPQHF
TGTGCCAGCAGTTCCGGCCCTGTTAGCAATCAGCCCCAGCATTTT
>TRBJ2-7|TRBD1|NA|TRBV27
CASSFPRDRVHEQYF
TGTGCCAGCAGTTTCCCCCGGGACAGAGTGCACGAGCAGTACTTC
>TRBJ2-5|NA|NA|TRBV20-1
CSAQVQETQYF
TGCAGTGCTCAGGTACAAGAGACCCAGTACTTC
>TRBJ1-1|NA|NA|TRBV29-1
CSVEDSRAVNTEAFF
TGCAGCGTTGAAGATAGTAGGGCAGTGAACACTGAAGCTTTCTTT
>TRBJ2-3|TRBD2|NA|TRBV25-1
CASSDGGGSTDTQYF
TGTGCCAGCAGTGACGGGGGGGGAAGCACAGATACGCAGTATTTT
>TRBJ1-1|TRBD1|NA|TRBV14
CASSPDGTGVTEAFF
TGTGCCAGCAGCCCGGATGGGACAGGCGTCACTGAAGCTTTCTTT
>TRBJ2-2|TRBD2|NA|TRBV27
CASSFWGLAGPNTGELFF
TGTGCCAGCAGTTTTTGGGGACTAGCGGGGCCGAACACCGGGGAGCTGTTTTTT
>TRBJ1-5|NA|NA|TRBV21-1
CASSRLIREEGNQPQHF
TGTGCCAGCAGCCGACTTATCCGGGAGGAGGGCAATCAGCCCCAGCATTTT
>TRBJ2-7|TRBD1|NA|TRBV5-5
CATNRDRAGEQYF
TGTGCCACTAACCGGGACAGGGCTGGCGAGCAGTACTTC
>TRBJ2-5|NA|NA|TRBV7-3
CASSFGGRETQYF
TGTGCCAGCAGCTTTGGGGGGCGGGAGACCCAGTACTTC
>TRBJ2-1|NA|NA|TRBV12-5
CASGFGPDEQFF
TGTGCTAGTGGTTTCGGGCCGGATGAGCAGTTCTTC
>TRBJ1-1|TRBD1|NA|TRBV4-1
CASSQAGGKRAEAFF
TGCGCCAGCAGCCAAGCAGGGGGGAAAAGGGCTGAAGCTTTCTTT
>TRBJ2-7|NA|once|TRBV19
CASSIARPGNEQYF
TGTGCCAGTAGTATAGCCCGCCCCGGGAACGAGCAGTACTTC
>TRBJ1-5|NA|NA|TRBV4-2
CASSQDKQVDQPQHF
TGTGCCAGCAGCCAAGATAAACAGGTCGATCAGCCCCAGCATTTT
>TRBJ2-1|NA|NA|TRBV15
CATSRDPFSYNEQFF
TGTGCCACCAGCAGAGACCCGTTTTCCTACAATGAGCAGTTCTTC
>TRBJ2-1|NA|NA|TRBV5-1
CASSDLRGAGIEQFF
TGCGCCAGCAGCGACCTACGGGGCGCTGGTATCGAGCAGTTCTTC
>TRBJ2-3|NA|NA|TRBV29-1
CSVELGEDETDTQYF
TGCAGCGTTGAATTGGGGGAGGACGAAACAGATACGCAGTATTTT
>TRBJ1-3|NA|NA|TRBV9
CASSVVAEYFSGNTIYF
TGTGCCAGCAGCGTAGTTGCAGAATACTTCTCTGGAAACACCATATATTTT
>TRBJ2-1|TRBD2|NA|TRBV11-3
CASSLASGSFGDNEQFF
TGTGCCAGCAGCTTAGCTAGCGGGAGTTTTGGGGACAATGAGCAGTTCTTC
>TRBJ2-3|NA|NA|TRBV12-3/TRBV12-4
CASSLRGSDTQYF
TGTGCCAGCAGTTTGAGGGGATCAGATACGCAGTATTTT
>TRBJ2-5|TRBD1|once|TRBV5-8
CASSFRTGEKTQYF
TGTGCCAGCAGCTTTCGGACAGGGGAAAAGACCCAGTACTTC
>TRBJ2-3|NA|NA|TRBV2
CASSVPSTSTDTQYF
TGTGCCAGCAGTGTACCTAGCACTAGCACAGATACGCAGTATTTT
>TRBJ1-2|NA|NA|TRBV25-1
CASSASGGGGYGYTF
TGTGCCAGCAGTGCTAGCGGGGGCGGTGGATATGGCTACACCTTC
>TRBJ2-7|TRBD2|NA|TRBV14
CASSQGPSGGTYEQYF
TGTGCCAGCAGCCAAGGCCCTAGCGGGGGAACCTACGAGCAGTACTTC
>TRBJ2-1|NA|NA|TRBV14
CASSQSSNNEQFF
TGTGCCAGCAGCCAATCTAGCAACAATGAGCAGTTCTTC
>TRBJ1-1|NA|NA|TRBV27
CASRLGRMNTEAFF
TGTGCCAGCAGATTAGGACGTATGAACACTGAAGCTTTCTTT
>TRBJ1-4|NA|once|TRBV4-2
CASSQVTTTNEKLFF
TGTGCCAGCAGCCAAGTAACGACAACTAATGAAAAACTGTTTTTT
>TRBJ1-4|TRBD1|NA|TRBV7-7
CASSAGTGGREKLFF
TGTGCTAGCAGCGCCGGGACAGGGGGAAGGGAAAAACTGTTTTTT
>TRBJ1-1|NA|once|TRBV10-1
CASSPVSQDNTEAFF
TGCGCCAGCAGCCCGGTCTCGCAGGATAACACTGAAGCTTTCTTT
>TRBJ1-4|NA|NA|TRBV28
CASRAGTFDEKLFF
TGTGCCAGCAGGGCGGGGACGTTCGATGAAAAACTGTTTTTT
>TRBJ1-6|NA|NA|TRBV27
CASSLRGYNSPLHF
TGTGCCAGCAGTTTAAGAGGGTATAATTCACCCCTCCACTTT
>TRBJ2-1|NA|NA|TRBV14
CASSQRDLYNEQFF
TGTGCCAGCAGCCAAAGGGACCTTTACAATGAGCAGTTCTTC
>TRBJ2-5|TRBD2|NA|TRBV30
CAWSAPSGSTETQYF
TGTGCCTGGAGTGCCCCTAGCGGGAGCACAGAGACCCAGTACTTC
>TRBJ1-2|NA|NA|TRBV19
CASSTGGNYGYTF
TGTGCCAGTAGTACTGGAGGGAACTATGGCTACACCTTC
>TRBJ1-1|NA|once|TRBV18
CASSLGMSEAFF
TGTGCCAGCTCACTCGGCATGAGTGAAGCTTTCTTT
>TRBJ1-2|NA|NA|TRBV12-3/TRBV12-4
CASSLKDSLGYTF
TGTGCCAGCAGTCTTAAGGATAGCTTGGGCTACACCTTC
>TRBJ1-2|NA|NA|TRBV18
CASSRDLTTYGYTF
TGTGCCAGCTCACGGGACCTTACCACCTATGGCTACACCTTC
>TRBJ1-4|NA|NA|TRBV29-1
CSVLATANEKLFF
TGCAGCGTTTTGGCCACGGCTAATGAAAAACTGTTTTTT
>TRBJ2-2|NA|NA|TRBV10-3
CAISEAGEHTGELFF
TGTGCCATCAGTGAGGCCGGGGAACACACCGGGGAGCTGTTTTTT
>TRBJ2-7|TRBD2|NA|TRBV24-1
CATGPSGSSYEQYF
TGTGCCACGGGACCTAGCGGTAGCTCCTACGAGCAGTACTTC
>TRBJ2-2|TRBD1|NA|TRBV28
CASSWGQTNTGELFF
TGTGCCAGCAGTTGGGGACAGACAAACACCGGGGAGCTGTTTTTT
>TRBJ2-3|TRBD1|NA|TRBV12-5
CASGPDRGDTQYF
TGTGCTAGTGGTCCGGACAGGGGAGATACGCAGTATTTT
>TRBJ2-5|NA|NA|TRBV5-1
CASSLDPYVYQETQYF
TGCGCCAGCAGCTTGGATCCCTACGTGTACCAAGAGACCCAGTACTTC
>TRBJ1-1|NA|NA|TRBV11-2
CASSLLGQALEAFF
TGTGCCAGCAGCTTATTAGGGCAGGCCCTTGAAGCTTTCTTT